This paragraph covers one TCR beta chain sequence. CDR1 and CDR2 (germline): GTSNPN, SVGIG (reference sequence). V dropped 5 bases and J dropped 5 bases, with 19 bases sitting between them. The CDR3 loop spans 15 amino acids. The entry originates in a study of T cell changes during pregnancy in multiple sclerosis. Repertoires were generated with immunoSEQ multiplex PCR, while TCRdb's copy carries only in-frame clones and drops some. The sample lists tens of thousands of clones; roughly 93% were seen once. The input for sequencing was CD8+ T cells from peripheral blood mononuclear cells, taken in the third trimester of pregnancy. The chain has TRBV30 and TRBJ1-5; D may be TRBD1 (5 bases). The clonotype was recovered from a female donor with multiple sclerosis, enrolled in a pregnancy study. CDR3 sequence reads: CAWRRTFRRDQPQHF. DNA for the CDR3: TGTGCCTGGCGGAGGACATTCAGGAGGGATCAGCCCCAGCATTTT.